A single sample gave rise to the 26 T cell receptor beta chains below, sequenced in a study of post-analysis software for immune sequencing data (dated by TCRdb to about 2015). The study at large found these results: Patients showed significantly higher frequencies than controls for several TRBV segments, among them TRBV5-6, TRBV5-1 and TRBV20-1.

These receptors have no identified antigens. Library preparation employed PCR. The sample was run on an Illumina HiSeq 2500. To reduce PCR and sequencing biases, unique molecular identifiers were incorporated into the TCR beta cDNA libraries. TCRdb took the public reads, trimmed them with fastp at Q25, ran MiXCR for clone calling and kept in-frame beta chains. Rows are combined by CDR3 protein, so each entry shows the most common genes and DNA. The sample profile shows more than 450,000 distinct CDR3 sequences; roughly 34% of them were found once. The ten largest clones represent approximately 5.4% of the sample. Sample: blood. These TCRs come from a girl aged 2-17 years with multiple sclerosis.

There are a few counts of this clonotype. This sequence joins TRBV7-9 and TRBJ1-1; D uncertain. This CDR3 has 11 amino acids. V was pared by 4 bases and J by 7 bases, with 7 bases between. Germline CDR1 is SEHNR and CDR2 is FQNEAQ (reference sequence). The CDR3: CASSSLSEAFF. In nucleotides, the CDR3 is TGTGCCAGCAGCTCCCTCAGTGAAGCTTTCTTT.

This clonotype was seen more than once but under ten times. J is TRBJ1-5 and V is TRBV4-1; TRBD1 might be the D (6 bases). CDR1 is MGHRA, CDR2 YSYEKL, per germline. The CDR3 has 17 amino acids. V dropped 0 bases and J dropped 2 bases, with 14 bases sitting between them. This CDR3 reads CASSQDGGGAGNQPQHF. In DNA form, the CDR3 reads TGCGCCAGCAGCCAAGATGGCGGGGGCGCGGGCAATCAGCCCCAGCATTTT.

This clonotype was detected only a few times. The genes are TRBV10-3 and TRBJ1-6, with 7 bases lining up with TRBD1. V lost 3 bases to trimming and J lost 0 bases; unmatched junction nucleotides: 5. Germline assignment: CDR1 ENHRY and CDR2 SYGVKD. The CDR3 totals 17 residues. The CDR3, as DNA: TGTGCCATCAGTGAAGGGGGCCGGAGCTCCTATAATTCACCCCTCCACTTT. As protein: CAISEGGRSSYNSPLHF.

J is TRBJ1-5 and V is TRBV6-1, with no clear D. The germline CDR1 and CDR2 sequences are MNHNS and SASEGT. Trimming removed 4 bases from V and 2 bases from J, with 9 bases in between. The CDR3 totals 14 residues. The CDR3 sequence: CASSVVSGNQPQHF. For the CDR3, the DNA is TGTGCCAGCAGTGTGGTTTCGGGCAATCAGCCCCAGCATTTT.

This clonotype was picked up a small number of times. The genes are TRBV5-5 and TRBJ2-5, with unresolved D. CDR3 length equals 14 residues. Looked up from germline, CDR1 is SGHKS and CDR2 is YYEKEE (reference sequence). V was trimmed by 4 bases and J by 5 bases, leaving 15 bases between them. The CDR3, as DNA: TGTGCCAGCAGCCCCGTCAGGTCATGGGAGACCCAGTACTTC. Protein sequence: CASSPVRSWETQYF.

J is TRBJ2-3 and V is TRBV3-1; 7 bases line up with TRBD1. The CDR3 runs 14 residues. CDR1 LGHDT and CDR2 YNNKEL come from the germline V gene (reference sequence). The V and J ends lost 3 bases and 6 bases, in that order; junction bases with no gene match: 6. The DNA of the CDR3 is TGTGCCAGCAGCCAGGGCGAACAGGGGGATACGCAGTATTTT. The encoded protein is CASSQGEQGDTQYF.

The rearrangement joins TRBV12-3 or TRBV12-4 to TRBJ1-5; D is undetermined. This CDR3 comprises 13 residues. Trimming shortened V by 7 bases and J by 5 bases, and 12 bases separated the two germline ends. This chain's CDR3 is CASTSDGDQPQHF. The DNA of the CDR3 is TGTGCCAGCACCTCGGACGGTGATCAGCCCCAGCATTTT.

The V and J genes are TRBV6-6 and TRBJ2-4; the D is unclear. Germline CDR1 and CDR2: MNHNY and SVGAGI (reference sequence). The CDR3 contains 15 residues. V dropped 2 bases and J dropped 6 bases, with 14 bases sitting between them. CDR3 DNA sequence: TGTGCCAGCAGTTACAGTGGACCGCCATCAAACATTCAGTACTTC. It yields the protein CASSYSGPPSNIQYF.

The chain carries TRBV6-5 and TRBJ1-2; the D gene is possibly TRBD1 (5 bases). From germline, CDR1 is MNHEY and CDR2 SVGAGI. The CDR3 is 16 residues long. V was trimmed by 2 bases and J by 7 bases, leaving 20 bases between them. The chain's CDR3 is CASSYHPTAALGGYTF. The CDR3 DNA follows: TGTGCCAGCAGTTACCATCCGACAGCGGCCCTGGGTGGCTACACCTTC.

V is TRBV7-2 and J is TRBJ2-3; the match to TRBD2 covers 12 bases. CDR1 SGHTA and CDR2 FQGNSA come from the germline V gene. Trimming cost V 3 bases and J 3 bases; bases outside gene matches: 7. The CDR3 contains 17 residues. CDR3 nucleotides: TGTGCCAGCAGCTTGGCTAGCGGGGGGGCCCAGACAGATACGCAGTATTTT. Encoded protein: CASSLASGGAQTDTQYF.

In this sample, this clonotype turned up a few times. CDR3 amino acids: CASSFDSYEQYF. The CDR3 DNA reads as TGTGCCAGCAGTTTCGACTCCTACGAGCAGTACTTC. This rearrangement joins TRBV2 to TRBJ2-7; no clear D gene. Trimming took 5 bases from V and 0 from J, leaving 5 bases between them. Germline CDR1 reads SNHLY; CDR2 reads FYNNEI. The CDR3 sequence is 12 residues long.

This chain connects TRBV5-1 to TRBJ2-1; a possible D gene is TRBD1 (5 bases). The CDR3 consists of 16 residues. Germline V lookup: CDR1 SGHRS, CDR2 YFSETQ. V was cut by 1 base and J by 4 bases, with 15 bases left in between. In nucleotides, the CDR3 is TGCGCCAGCAGCTTGCCACAGGACGCGACATACAATGAGCAGTTCTTC. As protein: CASSLPQDATYNEQFF.

This clonotype was found a few times. CDR3: CASSVGSGEPYEQYF. Written as DNA, the CDR3 is TGTGCCAGCAGCGTAGGGTCAGGGGAGCCCTACGAGCAGTACTTC. The V and J genes are TRBV9 and TRBJ2-7; possible D gene TRBD1, 6 bases. CDR3 length equals 15 residues. Per germline, CDR1 SGDLS and CDR2 YYNGEE. V dropped 0 bases and J dropped 2 bases, with 12 bases sitting between them.

This clonotype came up a few times. V usage is TRBV7-3 and J usage is TRBJ2-1; 7 nucleotides align to TRBD2. V trimming: 1 base; J trimming: 2 bases; junction bases outside the gene matches: 8. The CDR3 sequence is 17 residues long. From germline, CDR1 is SGHTA and CDR2 FQGTGA. The CDR3 sequence is CASSLKSPGTTYNEQFF. CDR3 bases: TGTGCCAGCAGCTTAAAAAGTCCCGGGACTACCTACAATGAGCAGTTCTTC. The full variable domain, completed using reference TRBV7-3 and TRBJ2-1, is GAGVSQTPSNKVTEKGKYVELRCDPISGHTALYWYRQSLGQGPEFLIYFQGTGAADDSGLPNDRFFAVRPEGSVSTLKIQRTERGDSAVYLCASSLKSPGTTYNEQFFGPGTRLTVL.

In this sample, this clonotype turned up a few times. The genes are TRBV6-6 and TRBJ1-5; no firm D call. Germline CDR1 reads MNHNY; CDR2 reads SVGAGI (reference sequence). Deletions cut 8 bases from V and 4 bases from J, with 12 bases between. CDR3 size: 13 residues. CDR3 nucleotides: TGTGCCAGCTCAGGAATGGTAAATCAGCCCCAGCATTTT. This gives the protein CASSGMVNQPQHF.

J is TRBJ1-2 and V is TRBV29-1; 9 nucleotides line up with TRBD1. The trim removed 2 bases at V and 5 bases at J, leaving 6 bases unmatched. The germline V gene has CDR1 SQVTM and CDR2 ANQGSEA. There are 14 residues in the CDR3. The CDR3 DNA reads TGCAGCGTTGAAAGACAGGGGGGAGGTTATGGCTACACCTTC. Translating gives CSVERQGGGYGYTF.

This clonotype was seen only a few times. This sequence joins TRBV5-4 and TRBJ2-3, with 7 bases matching TRBD2. This CDR3 has 14 amino acids. J gave up 8 bases and V 2 bases, and 8 bases lay outside the gene matches. Germline V lookup: CDR1 SGHNT, CDR2 YYREEE (reference sequence). The CDR3 reads CASSLSGVMGTQYF. DNA of the CDR3: TGTGCCAGCAGCTTAAGCGGGGTCATGGGTACGCAGTATTTT.

The J gene is TRBJ2-1, the V gene TRBV18, with D unresolved. Deletions cut 0 bases from V and 4 bases from J, with 7 bases between. The length of the CDR3 is 14 residues. The germline V gene encodes CDR1 KGHSH and CDR2 LQKENI. The CDR3 sequence: CASSPPGPYNEQFF. Here the CDR3 DNA reads TGTGCCAGCTCACCACCGGGCCCGTACAATGAGCAGTTCTTC.

The V gene is TRBV5-6, the J gene TRBJ1-2; 7 bases agree with TRBD1. Germline CDR1 and CDR2: SGHDT and YYEEEE. The J segment lost 4 bases and the V segment lost 2 bases, leaving 14 bases of the junction unmatched. CDR3 length equals 17 residues. CDR3 in amino acids: CASSLRGQHGLGYGYTF. CDR3 DNA: TGTGCCAGCAGCTTAAGGGGACAGCACGGGCTGGGCTATGGCTACACCTTC.

The rearrangement joins TRBV1 to TRBJ2-5; the table gives TRBD2 as D, unverified against the DNA. TRBV1 is flagged as a pseudogene. The CDR3 loop spans 21 amino acids. The CDR3 bases are TGCACCAGCAGCCAAGTCTTGACTAGCGGGGTAACCCCAACCACTGGGGAGACCCAGTACTTC. It specifies CTSSQVLTSGVTPTTGETQYF.

A few counts support this clonotype. The V and J genes are TRBV3-1 and TRBJ1-4, with D maybe TRBD1 (6 bases). Trimming left V 4 bases short and J 7 bases short, with 19 bases between. Germline V gene lookup returns CDR1 LGHDT and CDR2 YNNKEL (reference sequence). The CDR3 has 16 residues. The CDR3 loop is CASSRNPGGGGEKLFF. The CDR3 DNA reads TGTGCCAGCAGCCGAAACCCCGGGGGCGGGGGTGAAAAACTGTTTTTT.

The chain links TRBV12-3 or TRBV12-4 to TRBJ1-2, with TRBD1 identical over 8 bases. Trimming took 1 base from V and 5 from J; bases not matched to a gene: 6. This CDR3 has 15 residues. The CDR3 region is CASSLVTGGRYGYTF. The CDR3 DNA reads TGTGCCAGCAGTTTAGTTACAGGGGGGCGGTATGGCTACACCTTC.

On this clonotype: An end of the junction differs from the germline gene, which may be a read error. The V gene is TRBV7-6, the J gene TRBJ2-1; TRBD1 or TRBD2 may be the D gene (6 bases each). The CDR3 totals 14 residues. Per the germline V gene, CDR1 is SGHVS and CDR2 is FNYEAQ. The chain's CDR3 is CASSREGEENDQFF. CDR3 DNA sequence: TGTGCCAGCAGCCGCGAGGGGGAGGAAAATGACCAGTTCTTC.

The rearrangement uses TRBV7-2 and TRBJ2-3, with D tentatively TRBD2 (6 bases). Trimming cost V 1 base and J 5 bases, with 13 bases left between them. This CDR3 is 15 amino acids long. Germline CDR1 and CDR2: SGHTA and FQGNSA. The CDR3 nucleotides read TGTGCCAGCAGCTTAGAGGCAGGGAGGAAAGATACGCAGTATTTT. This sequence encodes CASSLEAGRKDTQYF.

The chain recombines TRBV27 with TRBJ1-4, with D uncertain. Trimming took 6 bases from V and 6 from J, leaving 11 bases between them. This CDR3 is 13 amino acids long. Per germline, CDR1 MNHEY and CDR2 SMNVEV (reference sequence). Here the CDR3 reads CASRASWDEKLFF. DNA for the CDR3: TGTGCCAGCAGAGCATCGTGGGATGAAAAACTGTTTTTT.

The chain couples TRBV7-9 to TRBJ2-7; no clear D gene. Germline V gene data show CDR1 as SEHNR and CDR2 as FQNEAQ (reference sequence). Trimming left V 7 bases short and J 0 bases short, with 13 bases between. This CDR3 spans 14 amino acids. The CDR3 loop is CASIPRAPSYEQYF. Here the CDR3 DNA reads TGTGCCAGCATTCCCCGGGCTCCCTCCTACGAGCAGTACTTC.